These 10 T cell receptor beta chains were sequenced from one sample in a study of T cells in Graves' hyperthyroidism and ophthalmopathy. There were TCR beta CDR3 regions amplified from RNA transcripts. An initial round of RT-PCR targeting the TCR CDR3 relied on the HTBI primer set. TCRdb analysed the multiplex PCR reads with MiXCR anew, one entry per CDR3 protein. The sample holds about 500,000 distinct CDR3 sequences, roughly a sixth seen once. Sequenced material: blood. These receptors were collected from a woman younger than 30 with Graves' ophthalmopathy.

This clonotype has ten or more counts. CDR3 coding DNA: TGTGCCAGCACCCCCAGGGTCGAGCAGTACTTC. It yields the protein CASTPRVEQYF. This sequence joins TRBV6-1 and TRBJ2-7; tentatively, D is TRBD1 (5 bases). This CDR3 spans 11 amino acids. The germline CDR1 and CDR2 sequences are MNHNS and SASEGT. Trimming stripped 7 bases from V and 6 bases from J, with 10 bases between.

This clonotype was observed a few times. The chain carries TRBV20-1 and TRBJ2-5, with unresolved D. The CDR3 runs to 11 residues. Germline CDR1 is DFQATT and CDR2 is SNEGSKA (reference sequence). Trimming took off 5 bases at V and 5 bases at J, with 9 bases between the two ends. CDR3 region: CSAAPRETQYF. The CDR3 DNA is TGCAGTGCTGCACCCCGGGAGACCCAGTACTTC.

A remark on this clonotype: Being one base from a much bigger clone, this may be a read error. The V and J genes are TRBV12-3 or TRBV12-4 and TRBJ1-1; weak D call: TRBD1 (6 bases). This CDR3 region has 14 residues. The CDR3 sequence is CASGLWDIGTEAFF. The DNA for the CDR3 is TGTGCCAGCGGTTTATGGGACATTGGGACTGAAGCTTTCTTT.

This clonotype was seen more than once but under ten times. CDR3 nucleotide sequence: TGTGCCAGCAGCTTAGTCTGGACAGGGTCCACCGGGGAGCTGTTTTTT. This encodes CASSLVWTGSTGELFF. The chain links TRBV7-8 to TRBJ2-2; 8 bases agree with TRBD1. The CDR3 sequence is 16 residues long. CDR1 SGHVS and CDR2 FQNEAQ come from the germline V gene. The V segment lost 1 base and the J segment 4 bases; nucleotides outside the gene matches: 5.

This clonotype showed up many times. The rearrangement uses TRBV20-1 and TRBJ2-5; 8 bases match TRBD2. Germline values: CDR1 DFQATT, CDR2 SNEGSKA (reference sequence). The length of the CDR3 is 14 residues. Trimming cost V 3 bases and J 4 bases; bases outside gene matches: 7. CDR3 loop: CSASYLAGIETQYF. The CDR3 nucleotides read TGCAGTGCTAGTTACTTAGCGGGAATAGAGACCCAGTACTTC.

This clonotype was picked up a small number of times. The V gene is TRBV13, the J gene TRBJ2-2; 7 bases are a match to TRBD2. The CDR3 runs 15 residues. The germline gives CDR1 PRHDT, CDR2 FYEKMQ (reference sequence). Trimming removed 5 bases from V and 7 bases from J; junction bases left unmatched: 10. For the CDR3, the DNA is TGTGCCAGCAGCCCAGGACTAGACAATCGCGGGGAGCTGTTTTTT. Translating gives CASSPGLDNRGELFF. Full variable domain (missing parts from reference TRBV13 and TRBJ2-2): AAGVIQSPRHLIKEKRETATLKCYPIPRHDTVYWYQQGPGQDPQFLISFYEKMQSDKGSIPDRFSAQQFSDYHSELNMSSLELGDSALYFCASSPGLDNRGELFFGEGSRLTVL.

This clonotype was seen many times. V and J are TRBV6-1 and TRBJ2-1, with D hard to call. This CDR3 spans 12 amino acids. Germline V CDR1 and CDR2: MNHNS, SASEGT. V lost 3 bases and J 11 bases, leaving 11 bases between the germline ends. CDR3 sequence reads: CASSEFSAKQFF. Written as DNA, the CDR3 is TGTGCCAGCAGTGAGTTCTCAGCAAAGCAGTTCTTC.

The CDR3 region is CATSDLGGGYNEQFF. The CDR3 DNA reads as TGTGCCACCAGTGATTTGGGGGGAGGGTACAATGAGCAGTTCTTC. The chain employs TRBV24-1 and TRBJ2-1; 7 nucleotides match TRBD2. Germline V gene lookup returns CDR1 KGHDR and CDR2 SFDVKD. V was pared by 0 bases and J by 4 bases, with 2 bases of the junction left unmatched. The CDR3 totals 15 residues.

The table lists this clonotype with many counts. The rearrangement links TRBV30 to TRBJ2-4, with TRBD1 as a possible D gene (5 bases). Germline lookup yields CDR1 GTSNPN and CDR2 SVGIG (reference sequence). The CDR3 length is 15 residues. V dropped 1 base and J dropped 5 bases, with 15 bases sitting between them. The CDR3 coding sequence is TGTGCCTGGAGTGCCACTCAGGGTTTCCAAAACATTCAGTACTTC. Its translation: CAWSATQGFQNIQYF.

This clonotype appeared many times. The rearrangement joins TRBV6-1 to TRBJ1-1; no reliable D call. The CDR3 sequence is 11 residues long. V lost 8 bases to trimming and J lost 1 base, with 5 bases between them. Germline lookup yields CDR1 MNHNS and CDR2 SASEGT. The CDR3 DNA reads as TGTGCCAGCCGGGGGAACACTGAAGCTTTCTTT. Its protein is CASRGNTEAFF.